The table lists the clone carrying this TCR beta chain with a few counts. Its antigen is not identified. This specimen comes from a study of cytotoxic CD8 clonotypes in ibrutinib-treated CLL. In the study overall: The group held approximately eleven relapsed/refractory and under 16 treatment-naive patients, with roughly 17 IGHV unmutated. Response samples were drawn at a median of approximately 11 months of treatment, range 6 to 36. Study-level findings and limits: Clonality rose at ibrutinib response and fell back toward baseline at progression. Higher circulating CD8+ T-cell counts strongly accompanied higher baseline clonality, above age-matched healthy donors.

Unmatched junction bases numbered 5, after V lost 10 bases and J lost 0 bases. This CDR3 spans 14 amino acids. Germline values: CDR1 LNHDA, CDR2 SQIVND (reference sequence). The assay was immunoSEQ multiplex PCR, and TCRdb's table has in-frame clones only and misses some. The table has 50,000 to 70,000 clones, 54% seen once. The sequence derives from a human donor with chronic lymphocytic leukemia. V and J are TRBV19 and TRBJ2-3, with 9 bases fitting TRBD2. The source material was PBMCs, sampled at disease progression, from a patient treated with ibrutinib. CDR3 protein: CATTGLASTDTQYF. CDR3 bases: TGTGCCACCACGGGACTAGCAAGCACAGATACGCAGTATTTT.